This TCR beta chain appears in the sequencing data of a study of naive and memory T cell subsets. Ligated cDNA underwent four rounds of PCR with nested alpha and beta constant region primers and SP2. Blood and skin TCR RNA was reverse transcribed with alpha and beta constant primers. MiXCR, run by TCRdb on the UMI-ligation and nested PCR reads, gives a single entry per CDR3 protein. Altogether about 26,000 distinct CDR3 sequences are present, roughly 5.2% being singletons, with the ten largest covering around 7%. Germline loops: CDR1 DFQATT, CDR2 SNEGSKA (reference sequence). CDR3 size: 13 residues. With V trimmed by 7 bases and J by 7 bases, 5 bases remained unmatched. An oligonucleotide containing a UMI was ligated to the 3' end of TCR cDNA. This clonotype was counted only a few times.

The rearrangement joins TRBV20-1 to TRBJ1-6; TRBD1 matches 9 bases. Source material: blood. This TCR derives from an adult in good health. The CDR3 here is CSVTGQGNSPLHF. Here the CDR3 DNA reads TGCAGTGTTACCGGACAGGGGAATTCACCCCTCCACTTT.